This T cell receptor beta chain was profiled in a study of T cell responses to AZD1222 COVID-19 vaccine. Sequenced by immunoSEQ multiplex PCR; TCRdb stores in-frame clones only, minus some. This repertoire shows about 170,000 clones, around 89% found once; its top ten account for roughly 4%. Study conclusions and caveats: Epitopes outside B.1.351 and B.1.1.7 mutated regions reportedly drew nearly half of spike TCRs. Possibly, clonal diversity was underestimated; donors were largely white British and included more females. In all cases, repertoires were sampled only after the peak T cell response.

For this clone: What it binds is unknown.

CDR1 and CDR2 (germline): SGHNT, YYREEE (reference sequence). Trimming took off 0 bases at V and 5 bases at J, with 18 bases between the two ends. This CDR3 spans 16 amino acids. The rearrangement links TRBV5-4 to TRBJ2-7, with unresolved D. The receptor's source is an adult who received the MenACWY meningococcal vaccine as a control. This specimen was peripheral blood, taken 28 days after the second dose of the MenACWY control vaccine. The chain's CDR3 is CASSLASSPRSNEQYF. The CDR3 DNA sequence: TGTGCCAGCAGCTTGGCCAGCTCCCCCCGGTCAAACGAGCAGTACTTC.